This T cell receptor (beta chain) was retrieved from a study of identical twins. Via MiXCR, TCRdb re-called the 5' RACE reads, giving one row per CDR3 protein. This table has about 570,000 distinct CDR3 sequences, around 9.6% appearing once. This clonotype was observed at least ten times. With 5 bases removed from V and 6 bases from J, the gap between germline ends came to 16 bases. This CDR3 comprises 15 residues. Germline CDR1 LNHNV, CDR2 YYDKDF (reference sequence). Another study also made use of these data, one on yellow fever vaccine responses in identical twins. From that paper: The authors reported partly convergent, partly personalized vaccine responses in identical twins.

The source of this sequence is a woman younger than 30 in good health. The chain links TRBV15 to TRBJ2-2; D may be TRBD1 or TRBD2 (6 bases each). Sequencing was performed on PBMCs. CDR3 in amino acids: CATSQGWGASGELFF. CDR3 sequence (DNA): TGTGCCACCAGCCAAGGGTGGGGGGCGTCCGGGGAGCTGTTTTTT. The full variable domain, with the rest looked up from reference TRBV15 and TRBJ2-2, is DAMVIQNPRYQVTQFGKPVTLSCSQTLNHNVMYWYQQKSSQAPKLLFHYYDKDFNNEADTPDNFQSRRPNTSFCFLDIRSPGLGDTAMYLCATSQGWGASGELFFGEGSRLTVL.